These 29 T cell receptor beta chains share one sample of origin, sequenced in a study of OX40 agonist ivuxolimab in advanced cancers. TCRdb's table, derived via immunoSEQ multiplex PCR, lists solely in-frame clones and lacks some. The sample records under 80,000 clones, roughly 90% being singletons. The sample here was CD4+ or CD8+ T cells sorted from blood, taken in a trial of the OX40 agonist ivuxolimab. Receptors were obtained from an adult with an advanced solid tumor such as melanoma, head and neck, liver or kidney cancer.

The chain has TRBV2 and TRBJ1-1; D is uncertain. This CDR3 comprises 10 residues. The germline V and J ends were trimmed by 10 bases and 2 bases, with 5 bases remaining between them. Germline-derived CDR1 and CDR2 are SNHLY and FYNNEI. The CDR3 sequence: CAIFNTEAFF. In nucleotides, the CDR3 is TGTGCCATTTTTAACACTGAAGCTTTCTTT.

CDR3 in amino acids: CASSDQPTDTQYF. DNA for the CDR3: TGTGCCAGCAGTGACCAGCCAACAGATACGCAGTATTTT. The rearrangement uses TRBV6-4 and TRBJ2-3; no reliable D call. Germline CDR1 is MRHNA and CDR2 is SNTAGT. The CDR3 loop spans 13 amino acids. Trimming left V 2 bases short and J 3 bases short, with 6 bases between.

This clone was detected only once. The V call is TRBV18, the J call TRBJ1-3; D call uncertain. This CDR3 is built from 12 residues. The germline V gene has CDR1 KGHSH and CDR2 LQKENI. The V gene lost 4 bases and the J gene lost 4 bases, with 5 bases spanning the gap. DNA of the CDR3: TGTGCCAGCTCACTTCCAGGAAACACCATATATTTT. Protein product: CASSLPGNTIYF.

For this clone: Other DNA sequences in the sample encode the same CDR3. The V gene is TRBV7-9, the J gene TRBJ2-1, with D perhaps matching TRBD1 (5 bases). With 6 bases removed from V and 8 bases from J, the gap between germline ends came to 11 bases. In germline, CDR1 is SEHNR, CDR2 FQNEAQ (reference sequence). This CDR3 is 12 amino acids long. The CDR3 loop reads CASSSRVDEQFF. Here the CDR3 DNA reads TGTGCCAGCAGTTCCAGGGTGGATGAGCAGTTCTTC.

V usage is TRBV7-8 and J usage is TRBJ1-4, with D unclear. Germline V gene data show CDR1 as SGHVS and CDR2 as FQNEAQ. The CDR3 runs to 14 residues. The ends were cut back, 5 bases at V and 4 bases at J, with 11 bases in the middle. The CDR3 DNA reads TGTGCCAGCAGCCGACGGGTTATTAATGAAAAACTGTTTTTT. Amino acid sequence: CASSRRVINEKLFF.

The rearrangement uses TRBV4-3 and TRBJ2-1; D perhaps matches TRBD1 (5 bases). Germline CDR1 is LGHNA and CDR2 is YSLEER. V lost 0 bases and J 4 bases, leaving 10 bases between the germline ends. This CDR3 has 15 amino acids. The CDR3, as DNA: TGCGCCAGCAGCCAAGACAGGGCGTATTACAATGAGCAGTTCTTC. Translation gives CASSQDRAYYNEQFF.

This clone was detected only once. V is TRBV5-6 and J is TRBJ1-3; 9 bases match TRBD1. Losses at the gene ends were 0 bases for V and 2 bases for J; bases not matched to a gene: 9. Germline CDR1 and CDR2: SGHDT and YYEEEE. The CDR3 is 18 residues long. The CDR3 here is CASSLEGQGGIPGNTIYF. The CDR3 nucleotides are TGTGCCAGCAGCTTGGAGGGACAGGGAGGAATACCTGGAAACACCATATATTTT.

The genes are TRBV12-5 and TRBJ2-2, with TRBD2 matching over 15 bases. The CDR3 has 19 amino acids. The germline gives CDR1 LGHNT, CDR2 FRNRAP. With V trimmed by 5 bases and J by 4 bases, 11 bases remained unmatched. The CDR3 sequence is CASGPHGLAGGWSTGELFF. In DNA form, the CDR3 reads TGTGCTAGTGGTCCCCACGGACTAGCGGGGGGGTGGAGCACCGGGGAGCTGTTTTTT.

This clone was seen only a few times. This chain connects TRBV10-3 to TRBJ2-5, with D hard to call. This CDR3 contains 14 residues. The germline gives CDR1 ENHRY, CDR2 SYGVKD. V lost 3 bases and J lost 5, with 13 bases in between. The CDR3 loop is CAISDGLDWETQYF. The CDR3 nucleotides are TGTGCCATCAGTGACGGCCTAGACTGGGAGACCCAGTACTTC.

This clone was seen once. CDR3 coding DNA: TGTGCCAGCAGTGAATATAGTCCCAACAATGAGCAGTTCTTC. As protein: CASSEYSPNNEQFF. The chain has TRBV25-1 and TRBJ2-7; no clear D. The closer fit of TRBJ2-1 to the DNA end suggests the J call may be wrong. The V gene's germline CDR1 is MGHDK and CDR2 SYGVNS. This CDR3 contains 14 residues.

This chain's CDR3 is CASSPGVAGDTQYF. The CDR3 coding sequence is TGTGCCAGCAGCCCGGGGGTGGCAGGGGATACGCAGTATTTT. The chain carries TRBV6-5 and TRBJ2-3, with D possibly being TRBD2 (6 bases). V was trimmed by 6 bases and J by 6 bases, leaving 16 bases between them. The germline CDR1 and CDR2 sequences are MNHEY and SVGAGI. There are 14 residues in the CDR3.

This chain joins TRBV5-4 and TRBJ2-1, with unresolved D. Trimming cost V 1 base and J 4 bases, with 6 bases left between them. This CDR3 spans 13 amino acids. The germline gives CDR1 SGHNT, CDR2 YYREEE (reference sequence). CDR3 residues: CASSLRLYNEQFF. The CDR3 region has the DNA TGTGCCAGCAGCTTGAGACTGTACAATGAGCAGTTCTTC.

CDR3 sequence reads: CASGGDSTDTQYF. The CDR3, as DNA: TGTGCCAGCGGCGGGGACAGCACAGATACGCAGTATTTT. J is TRBJ2-3 and V is TRBV27; D is perhaps TRBD2 (6 bases). Germline V lookup: CDR1 MNHEY, CDR2 SMNVEV (reference sequence). V gave up 8 bases and J gave up 0 bases, with 9 bases separating them. CDR3 length: 13 amino acids.

V usage is TRBV5-1 and J usage is TRBJ2-5; TRBD2 matches at 7 bases. CDR3 length: 17 residues. V shed 3 bases, J shed 0 bases, and the junction held 11 bases outside the gene matches. Germline assignment: CDR1 SGHRS and CDR2 YFSETQ. The CDR3 loop is CASSWGGSRDYQETQYF. CDR3 sequence (DNA): TGCGCCAGCAGCTGGGGAGGGTCCCGGGACTACCAAGAGACCCAGTACTTC.

The rearrangement joins TRBV11-2 to TRBJ2-3, with TRBD2 identical over 8 bases. V trimming: 4 bases; J trimming: 4 bases; junction bases outside the gene matches: 7. Germline V gene data show CDR1 as SGHAT and CDR2 as FQNNGV. This CDR3 is 15 amino acids long. Here the CDR3 DNA reads TGTGCCAGCAGCTCCTCGGGGGGGCAATCAGATACGCAGTATTTT. This gives the protein CASSSSGGQSDTQYF.

The chain uses TRBV9 and TRBJ2-7, with a tentative D call TRBD1 (6 bases). Germline V CDR1 and CDR2: SGDLS, YYNGEE. This CDR3 spans 14 amino acids. V was cut by 4 bases and J by 2 bases, with 13 bases left in between. CDR3 in DNA: TGTGCCAGCAGCCCCTCTGGACAGACCTACGAGCAGTACTTC. Encoded protein: CASSPSGQTYEQYF.

This chain connects TRBV27 to TRBJ2-4; weak D call: TRBD2 (6 bases). Germline V gene sequence: CDR1 MNHEY, CDR2 SMNVEV (reference sequence). V was cut by 5 bases and J by 7 bases, with 12 bases left in between. This CDR3 has 13 amino acids. As DNA, the CDR3 is TGTGCCAGCAGTCCGGGACTTGTGAACATTCAGTACTTC. It encodes CASSPGLVNIQYF.

The chain combines TRBV6-5 with TRBJ2-4; 10 bases match TRBD1. The CDR3 spans 15 residues. V shed 4 bases, J shed 2 bases, and the junction held 2 bases outside the gene matches. CDR1 MNHEY and CDR2 SVGAGI come from the germline V gene. The CDR3 reads CASSLDRGTKNIQYF. The CDR3 DNA follows: TGTGCCAGCAGTTTGGACAGGGGGACCAAAAACATTCAGTACTTC.

The chain has TRBV11-2 and TRBJ1-2; TRBD1 matches 9 bases. The germline V gene encodes CDR1 SGHAT and CDR2 FQNNGV. The CDR3 runs to 15 residues. Germline trimming cut 3 bases from V and 8 bases from J; bases unmatched to any gene: 10. CDR3 coding DNA: TGTGCCAGCAGCTTGGACCGGGACAGGGTGTACGGCTACACCTTC. It specifies CASSLDRDRVYGYTF. The full variable domain, in which reference TRBV11-2 and TRBJ1-2 provide the parts outside the CDR3, is EAGVAQSPRYKIIEKRQSVAFWCNPISGHATLYWYQQILGQGPKLLIQFQNNGVVDDSQLPKDRFSAERLKGVDSTLKIQPAKLEDSAVYLCASSLDRDRVYGYTFGSGTRLTVV.

In this sample, this clone turned up a few times. CDR3 DNA sequence: TGTGCCAGCAGTTGGGGGGGAGGGAATGGCTACACCTTC. Residues: CASSWGGGNGYTF. J is TRBJ1-2 and V is TRBV27; a weak D match, TRBD1 (5 bases). Trimming shortened V by 4 bases and J by 6 bases, and 12 bases separated the two germline ends. Germline CDR1 and CDR2: MNHEY and SMNVEV (reference sequence). The length of the CDR3 is 13 residues.

CDR3 loop: CASRKDSHSNQPQHF. The CDR3 bases are TGTGCCAGCAGAAAAGACAGCCATAGCAATCAGCCCCAGCATTTT. The chain employs TRBV2 and TRBJ1-5; tentatively, D is TRBD1 (5 bases). Trimming left V 6 bases short and J 0 bases short, with 12 bases between. The CDR3 covers 15 residues. Looked up from germline, CDR1 is SNHLY and CDR2 is FYNNEI.

The chain carries TRBV7-8 and TRBJ1-2; TRBD1 matches 9 bases. The CDR3 consists of 16 residues. V lost 6 bases, J lost 8 bases, and 16 bases stayed unmatched. From germline, CDR1 is SGHVS and CDR2 FQNEAQ. The CDR3 DNA follows: TGTGCCAGCAGGGATTACCCGTCGGGACAGGGATTAGGCTACACCTTC. Amino acids: CASRDYPSGQGLGYTF.

V gene TRBV5-4 combines with J gene TRBJ1-1, with D unresolved. With 2 bases removed from V and 0 bases from J, the gap between germline ends came to 8 bases. The germline V gene has CDR1 SGHNT and CDR2 YYREEE (reference sequence). The CDR3 extends over 14 amino acids. The CDR3 sequence is CASSFGIMNTEAFF. CDR3 nucleotide sequence: TGTGCCAGCAGCTTTGGCATAATGAACACTGAAGCTTTCTTT.

V gene TRBV19 combines with J gene TRBJ2-7; TRBD1 aligns across 7 bases. V shed 1 base and J 3 bases; nucleotides not matched to a gene: 9. The CDR3 length is 16 residues. Germline assignment: CDR1 LNHDA and CDR2 SQIVND (reference sequence). The DNA for the CDR3 is TGTGCCAGTAGTATAGTCGTAACAGGGGCGAACTACGAGCAGTACTTC. Its protein product is CASSIVVTGANYEQYF.

This chain uses TRBV27 with TRBJ2-7; 10 nucleotides agree with TRBD1. The CDR3 sequence is 16 residues long. The V segment lost 6 bases and the J segment 6 bases; nucleotides outside the gene matches: 14. Germline V gene data show CDR1 as MNHEY and CDR2 as SMNVEV (reference sequence). In nucleotides, the CDR3 is TGTGCCAGCAGCCCCCCCGGGACAGGGGACTTTGTCGAGCAGTACTTC. Translating gives CASSPPGTGDFVEQYF.

This chain links TRBV27 with TRBJ2-7; 9 positions agree with TRBD2. In germline, CDR1 is MNHEY, CDR2 SMNVEV (reference sequence). V was pared by 8 bases and J by 6 bases, with 11 bases of the junction left unmatched. The CDR3 is 14 amino acids. The CDR3: CASRAGTSLSEQYF. As DNA, the CDR3 is TGTGCCAGCCGTGCCGGGACTAGCTTATCCGAGCAGTACTTC.

This clone has more than one count but fewer than ten. This sequence joins TRBV4-2 and TRBJ1-2; D not certain. The CDR3 has 14 residues. V was pared by 1 base and J by 8 bases, with 14 bases between. CDR1 and CDR2 (germline): LGHNA, YNFKEQ. CDR3 region: CASSQVEGVGGYTF. The DNA of the CDR3 is TGTGCCAGCAGCCAAGTGGAGGGCGTGGGAGGCTACACCTTC.

The chain combines TRBV7-9 with TRBJ2-1; 10 positions match TRBD1. Germline V gene lookup returns CDR1 SEHNR and CDR2 FQNEAQ (reference sequence). Trimming removed 2 bases from V and 7 bases from J; junction bases left unmatched: 5. This CDR3 contains 15 residues. CDR3 loop: CASSLLTGGSNEQFF. DNA for the CDR3: TGTGCCAGCAGCTTATTGACAGGGGGCTCGAATGAGCAGTTCTTC.

This clone was picked up one time. The rearrangement joins TRBV4-2 to TRBJ2-2, with 9 nucleotides matching TRBD2. Trimming took 0 bases from V and 3 from J; bases not matched to a gene: 8. The CDR3 has 18 amino acids. Germline assignment: CDR1 LGHNA and CDR2 YNFKEQ. CDR3 amino acids: CASSQESGLALDTGELFF. Written as DNA, the CDR3 is TGTGCCAGCAGCCAAGAGTCCGGACTAGCGTTGGACACCGGGGAGCTGTTTTTT.